The TCR beta chain under discussion was sequenced for a study of control samples from healthy donors and cancer patients (dated by TCRdb to about 2020). The library was made by the immunoSEQ multiplex PCR assay. Drawn from immuneACCESS, this table holds only the in-frame rearrangements with V and J called that TCRdb kept. Clones are partly lost; checked studies trace under half to an unresolved V gene and leave the rest unexplained. Counted in this sample were approximately 120,000 clones; approximately 90% of them appeared once. Approximately 18% of the sample is in the top ten clones. Based on the germline V gene, the CDR1 and CDR2 sequences are MNHEY and SVGAGI. From V the trimming removes 5 bases and from J it removes 2 bases, while the gene matches leave 9 bases of the junction unaccounted for. Its CDR3 holds 15 amino acids, cysteine through phenylalanine. The sequence is cut down to CDR3 DNA, 45 bases in frame from base 1.

As regards this clone: The clone's antigen remains unknown. Qualities for individual bases were not recorded, and no much larger clone is one base off.

Recombination joined TRBV6-5 with TRBJ2-7, with TRBD1 identical over 7 junction bases. The source is a woman aged 45-65 years in good health. Sequenced input: blood. The DNA is TGTGCCAGCAGTCCCCTGGACAGGAATACCTACGAGCAGTACTTC. Protein translation: CASSPLDRNTYEQYF.